This TCR beta chain appears in the sequencing data of a study of CD8 T cells in ankylosing spondylitis. Findings and limits, study-wide: Within ankylosing spondylitis blood, a TCR beta motif made up of under 10 highly homologous variants appeared to be characteristic. Matched synovial fluid from ankylosing spondylitis patients was reported to be enriched for disease-linked clones.

Molecular-barcoded quantitative 5'-RACE produced these TCR beta libraries. TCRdb recomputed calls from the 5' RACE reads with MiXCR, one row per CDR3 protein. Of 130,000 or so distinct CDR3 sequences listed, 6.5% to 9% were seen once; the top ten hold 9% to 15%. The CDR3 sequence is 18 residues long. J gave up 1 base and V 4 bases, and 9 bases lay outside the gene matches. This clonotype was recorded at least ten times. No antigen is known for it. The source material was blood, either unsorted or a sorted T cell fraction (not recorded which). This clonotype was sampled from a male donor with ankylosing spondylitis or in good health (not recorded which). This sequence joins TRBV12-3 or TRBV12-4 and TRBJ2-4, with 11 bases that match TRBD1. CDR3 amino acids: CASSSRTGGAEAKNIQYF. CDR3 in DNA: TGTGCCAGCAGTTCCAGGACAGGGGGCGCGGAGGCCAAAAACATTCAGTACTTC.